What follows is one TCR beta chain and its context. Its antigen remains unidentified. This sample was included in a study of OX40 agonist ivuxolimab in advanced cancers. Study results and caveats: Clonal expansion from baseline to week 6 occurred in both CD4+ and CD8+ T cells.

The method was immunoSEQ multiplex PCR; TCRdb's version includes in-frame clones alone and lacks a portion of them. This table holds about 40,000 clones, around 89% found once. The CDR3 has 17 amino acids. Germline values: CDR1 MDHEN, CDR2 SYDVKM. The V and J ends lost 7 bases and 3 bases respectively, with 25 bases between them. The chain has TRBV28 and TRBJ2-7; D is perhaps TRBD1 (5 bases). The sequencing here drew on CD4+ or CD8+ T cells sorted from blood, taken in a trial of the OX40 agonist ivuxolimab. This receptor was taken from an adult with an advanced solid tumor such as melanoma, head and neck, liver or kidney cancer. CDR3 DNA sequence: TGTGCCAGCACCCCCTCCCGCTCCCGGACACTGGGCTACGAGCAGTACTTC. Encoded protein: CASTPSRSRTLGYEQYF. Filled out from reference TRBV28 and TRBJ2-7, the complete variable domain reads DVKVTQSSRYLVKRTGEKVFLECVQDMDHENMFWYRQDPGLGLRLIYFSYDVKMKEKGDIPEGYSVSREKKERFSLILESASTNQTSMYLCASTPSRSRTLGYEQYFGPGTRLTVT.